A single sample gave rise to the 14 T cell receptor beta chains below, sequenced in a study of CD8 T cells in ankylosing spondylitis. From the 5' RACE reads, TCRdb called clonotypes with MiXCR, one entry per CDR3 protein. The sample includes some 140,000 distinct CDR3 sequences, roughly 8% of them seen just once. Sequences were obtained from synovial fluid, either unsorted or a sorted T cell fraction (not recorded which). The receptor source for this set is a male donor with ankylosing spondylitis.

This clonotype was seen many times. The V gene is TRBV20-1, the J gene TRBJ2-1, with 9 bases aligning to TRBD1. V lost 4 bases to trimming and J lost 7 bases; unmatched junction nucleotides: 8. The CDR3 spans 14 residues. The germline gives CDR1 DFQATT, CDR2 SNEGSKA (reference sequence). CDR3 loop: CSATDRGDWNEQFF. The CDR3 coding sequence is TGCAGTGCTACAGACAGGGGGGATTGGAATGAGCAGTTCTTC.

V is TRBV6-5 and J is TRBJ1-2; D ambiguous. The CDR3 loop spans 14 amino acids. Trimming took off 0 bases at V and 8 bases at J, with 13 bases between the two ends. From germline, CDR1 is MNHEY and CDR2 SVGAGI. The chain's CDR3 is CASSYSGYRGGYTF. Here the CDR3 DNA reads TGTGCCAGCAGTTACTCGGGGTACCGGGGAGGCTACACCTTC.

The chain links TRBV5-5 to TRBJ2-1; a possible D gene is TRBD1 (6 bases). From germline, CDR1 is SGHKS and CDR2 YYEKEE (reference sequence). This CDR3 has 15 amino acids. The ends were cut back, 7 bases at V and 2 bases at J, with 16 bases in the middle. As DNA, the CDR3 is TGTGCCAGCGTCCAGGGGATTGGGACCTACAATGAGCAGTTCTTC. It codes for CASVQGIGTYNEQFF.

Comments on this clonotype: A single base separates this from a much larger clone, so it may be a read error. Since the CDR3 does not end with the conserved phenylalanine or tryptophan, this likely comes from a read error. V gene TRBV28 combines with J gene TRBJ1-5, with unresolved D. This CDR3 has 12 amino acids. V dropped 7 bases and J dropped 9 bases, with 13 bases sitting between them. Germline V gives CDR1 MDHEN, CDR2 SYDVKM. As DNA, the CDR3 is TGTGCCAGCAAAGAAGCGGGAAGGCCCCAGCATCTT. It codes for CASKEAGRPQHL.

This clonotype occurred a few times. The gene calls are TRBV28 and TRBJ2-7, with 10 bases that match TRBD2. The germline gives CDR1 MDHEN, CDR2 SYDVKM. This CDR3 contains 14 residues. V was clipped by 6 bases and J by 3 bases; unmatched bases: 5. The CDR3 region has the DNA TGTGCCAGCAGACCAGCGGGAGGGGACTACGAGCAGTACTTC. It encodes CASRPAGGDYEQYF. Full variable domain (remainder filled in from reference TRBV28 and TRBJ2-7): DVKVTQSSRYLVKRTGEKVFLECVQDMDHENMFWYRQDPGLGLRLIYFSYDVKMKEKGDIPEGYSVSREKKERFSLILESASTNQTSMYLCASRPAGGDYEQYFGPGTRLTVT.

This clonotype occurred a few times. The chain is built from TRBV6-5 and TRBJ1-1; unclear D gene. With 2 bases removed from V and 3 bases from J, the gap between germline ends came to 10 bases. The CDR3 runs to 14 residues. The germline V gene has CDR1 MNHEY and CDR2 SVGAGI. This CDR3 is CASSYEGRDTEAFF. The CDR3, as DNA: TGTGCCAGCAGTTACGAGGGTAGGGACACTGAAGCTTTCTTT.

CDR3 amino acids: CASSIVGLGVELFF. In DNA, the CDR3 is TGTGCCAGTAGTATAGTGGGACTAGGCGTGGAGCTGTTTTTT. This chain uses TRBV19 with TRBJ2-2, with 8 bases that match TRBD2. The CDR3 has 14 amino acids. Germline CDR1 is LNHDA and CDR2 is SQIVND (reference sequence). Trimming removed 1 base from V and 10 bases from J; junction bases left unmatched: 5.

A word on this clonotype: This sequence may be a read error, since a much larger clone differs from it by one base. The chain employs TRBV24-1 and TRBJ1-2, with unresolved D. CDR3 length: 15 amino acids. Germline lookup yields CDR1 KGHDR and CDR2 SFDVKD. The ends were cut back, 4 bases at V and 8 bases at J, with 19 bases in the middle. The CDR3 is CATSDPGNSARGYTF. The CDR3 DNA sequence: TGTGCCACCAGTGACCCAGGTAACTCGGCCCGGGGCTACACCTTC.

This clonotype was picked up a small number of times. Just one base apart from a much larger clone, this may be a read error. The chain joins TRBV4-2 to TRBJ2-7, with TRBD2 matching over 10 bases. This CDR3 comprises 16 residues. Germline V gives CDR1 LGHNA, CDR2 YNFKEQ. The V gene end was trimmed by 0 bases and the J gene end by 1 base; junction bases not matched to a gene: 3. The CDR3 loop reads CASSQDGTSASYEQYF. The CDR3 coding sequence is TGTGCCAGCAGCCAAGATGGGACTAGCGCGTCCTACGAGCAGTACTTC.

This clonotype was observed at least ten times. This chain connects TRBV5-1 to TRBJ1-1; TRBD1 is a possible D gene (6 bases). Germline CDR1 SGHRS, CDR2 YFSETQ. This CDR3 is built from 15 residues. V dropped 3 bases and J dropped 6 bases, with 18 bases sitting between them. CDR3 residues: CASSSLTGRGAEAFF. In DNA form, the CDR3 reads TGCGCCAGCAGCTCATTAACAGGGCGTGGGGCTGAAGCTTTCTTT.

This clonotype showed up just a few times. CDR3 coding DNA: TGTGCCAGCAGCTTAAGGTATGAGCAGTTCTTC. It translates to CASSLRYEQFF. The chain uses TRBV7-2 and TRBJ2-1; D remains ambiguous. CDR3 length: 11 amino acids. Per germline, CDR1 SGHTA and CDR2 FQGNSA. V was pared by 2 bases and J by 8 bases, with 4 bases between.

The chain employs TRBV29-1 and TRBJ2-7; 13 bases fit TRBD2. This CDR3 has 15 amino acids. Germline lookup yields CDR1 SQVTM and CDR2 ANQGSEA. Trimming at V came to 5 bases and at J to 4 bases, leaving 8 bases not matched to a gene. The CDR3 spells CSVRGLAGASYEQYF. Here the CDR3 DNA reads TGCAGCGTTCGAGGACTAGCGGGAGCGTCGTACGAGCAGTACTTC.

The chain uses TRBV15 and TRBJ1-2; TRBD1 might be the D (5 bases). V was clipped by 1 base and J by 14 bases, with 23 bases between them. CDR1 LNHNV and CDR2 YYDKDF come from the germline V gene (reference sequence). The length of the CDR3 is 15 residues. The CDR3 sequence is CATSRARGAAGGVTF. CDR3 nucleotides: TGTGCCACCAGCAGAGCTCGGGGCGCGGCAGGAGGTGTAACCTTC.

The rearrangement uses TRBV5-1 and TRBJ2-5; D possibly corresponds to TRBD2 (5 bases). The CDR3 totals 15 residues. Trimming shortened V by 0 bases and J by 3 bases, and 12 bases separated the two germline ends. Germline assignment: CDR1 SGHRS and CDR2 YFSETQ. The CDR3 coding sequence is TGCGCCAGCAGCTTGGAGATGCGGGCTGAAGAGACCCAGTACTTC. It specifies CASSLEMRAEETQYF.